This TCR beta chain was captured by sequencing in a study of T-cell memory formation after mild COVID-19. TCRdb called the 5' RACE reads again in MiXCR, with one record for every CDR3 protein. The table has under 300,000 distinct CDR3 sequences, roughly 15% seen once. Study conclusions and caveats: A second wave of clones peaked on day 37, and their SARS-CoV-2 specificity went unconfirmed. A second wave expanding day 15 to 37 was CD4+-biased; contracting clones were balanced. Contracting clones localized mainly to CM and EM when CD4+ and mainly to EMRA when CD8+. In pre-infection memory, a portion of responding clones appeared, which suggested that cross-reactive memory joined.

CDR1 is SEHNR, CDR2 FQNEAQ, per germline (reference sequence). The CDR3 spans 12 residues. The V gene end was trimmed by 4 bases and the J gene end by 14 bases; junction bases not matched to a gene: 9. This clonotype was seen more than once but under ten times. Its antigen is not identified. The chain combines TRBV7-9 with TRBJ2-3; 7 bases are shared with TRBD2. Source material: PBMCs or a T cell subset sorted from them (not recorded which). The source is a young man who had mild COVID-19 (a few samples of this study predate the infection). Cell type and time point are not known. The CDR3 nucleotides are TGTGCCAGCAGCTCCCCCGCTTCGGGAGGGTATTTT. Amino acid sequence: CASSSPASGGYF.